One and the same sample provided the 9 T cell receptor beta chains below, sequenced in a study of blood T cell repertoires in COVID-19. Sequencing used immunoSEQ multiplex PCR; TCRdb keeps in-frame clones, though not all of them. The sample includes about 280,000 clones, 82% of them seen just once. What was sequenced was PBMCs or T cells enriched from blood (not recorded which). The source of these receptors is a man aged 40-49 years who had been exposed to COVID-19.

This clone has just a few counts. V and J are TRBV19 and TRBJ1-1; D is uncertain. Germline V gene data show CDR1 as LNHDA and CDR2 as SQIVND (reference sequence). The CDR3 loop spans 14 amino acids. Trimming cost V 3 bases and J 4 bases, with 12 bases left between them. CDR3 amino acids: CASSMLGAVTEAFF. CDR3 nucleotide sequence: TGTGCCAGTAGTATGTTGGGCGCAGTCACTGAAGCTTTCTTT.

The genes are TRBV18 and TRBJ1-6, with 9 bases fitting TRBD1. The CDR3 loop spans 20 amino acids. Germline CDR1 and CDR2: KGHSH and LQKENI. J gave up 10 bases and V 3 bases, and 22 bases lay outside the gene matches. The CDR3 coding sequence is TGTGCCAGCTCACCGAACACCGGGACAGGGTACCTCGGTTCAAGATCACCCCTCCACTTT. This codes for CASSPNTGTGYLGSRSPLHF.

To note about this clone: The junction differs from germline at one of its ends, possibly a read error. The V gene is TRBV11-2, the J gene TRBJ2-5, with 10 bases aligning to TRBD2. Germline CDR1 and CDR2: SGHAT and FQNNGV. The CDR3 extends over 17 amino acids. CDR3 protein: CASTLFGSSGSGETQYF. CDR3 nucleotides: TGTGCCAGCACCTTATTTGGGTCTAGCGGGAGTGGGGAGACCCAGTACTTC.

This clone was recorded once. This chain connects TRBV7-9 to TRBJ2-3, with 7 bases fitting TRBD2. The V segment lost 4 bases and the J segment 2 bases; nucleotides outside the gene matches: 3. Germline V gives CDR1 SEHNR, CDR2 FQNEAQ (reference sequence). The CDR3 sequence is 14 residues long. The CDR3 DNA sequence: TGTGCCAGCAGCTCCGGACTAGTCACAGATACGCAGTATTTT. This sequence encodes CASSSGLVTDTQYF.

V is TRBV7-2 and J is TRBJ2-7; 10 nucleotides align to TRBD2. V gave up 0 bases and J gave up 2 bases; unmatched junction bases: 7. The CDR3 runs to 17 residues. Germline V gene lookup returns CDR1 SGHTA and CDR2 FQGNSA. CDR3 nucleotides: TGTGCCAGCAGCTTAGCGCTAGCGGGAGAGCCCACCTACGAGCAGTACTTC. Its protein is CASSLALAGEPTYEQYF.

The chain employs TRBV11-3 and TRBJ2-1, with TRBD2 matching over 7 bases. The length of the CDR3 is 16 residues. Looked up from germline, CDR1 is SGHNT and CDR2 is YENEEA. Trimming cost V 1 base and J 6 bases; bases outside gene matches: 9. CDR3 region: CASSLALGRGSNEQFF. The CDR3 bases are TGTGCCAGCAGCTTAGCCCTCGGGCGGGGGAGCAATGAGCAGTTCTTC.

This chain connects TRBV24-1 to TRBJ2-1; 7 nucleotides agree with TRBD2. Trimming at V came to 2 bases and at J to 5 bases, leaving 11 bases not matched to a gene. This CDR3 comprises 17 residues. The V gene's germline CDR1 is KGHDR and CDR2 SFDVKD. The CDR3 nucleotides read TGTGCCACCAGTGATTCCACGGCGGGAGTTGTTAACAATGAGCAGTTCTTC. Its protein is CATSDSTAGVVNNEQFF.

The gene calls are TRBV30 and TRBJ2-7; D gene unclear. V was cut by 3 bases and J by 3 bases, with 9 bases left in between. The germline V gene has CDR1 GTSNPN and CDR2 SVGIG (reference sequence). The CDR3 loop spans 12 amino acids. This CDR3 reads CAWSYPNYEQYF. In nucleotides, the CDR3 is TGTGCCTGGAGCTATCCCAACTACGAGCAGTACTTC.

V and J are TRBV30 and TRBJ2-1, with D maybe TRBD1 (6 bases). Per germline, CDR1 GTSNPN and CDR2 SVGIG (reference sequence). The CDR3 totals 11 residues. The V and J ends lost 3 bases and 8 bases respectively, with 8 bases between them. The CDR3 is CAWSRGYEQFF. DNA for the CDR3: TGTGCCTGGAGCAGGGGCTATGAGCAGTTCTTC.